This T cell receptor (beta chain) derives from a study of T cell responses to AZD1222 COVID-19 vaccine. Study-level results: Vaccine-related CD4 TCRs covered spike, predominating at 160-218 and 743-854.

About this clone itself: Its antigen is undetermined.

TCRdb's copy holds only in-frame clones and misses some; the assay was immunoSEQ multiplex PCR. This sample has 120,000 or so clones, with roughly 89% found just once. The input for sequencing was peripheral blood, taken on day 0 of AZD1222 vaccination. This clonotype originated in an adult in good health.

This chain's CDR3 is CASSNAGLSQPQHF. The CDR3 bases are TGTGCCAGCAGCAACGCAGGGTTATCTCAGCCCCAGCATTTT. V and J are TRBV21-1 and TRBJ1-5; the D call TRBD1 from the table was never checked on the DNA. TRBV21-1 is a recognized pseudogene. The CDR3 extends over 14 amino acids.